Presented here are 8 T cell receptor beta chains from one specimen sequenced in a study of T-cell reconstitution after alpha-beta-depleted transplantation in children. These receptors lack a known antigen. Preparation of the TCRbeta library was carried out with unique molecular identifiers. Each CDR3 protein is one row after TCRdb ran MiXCR on the PCR reads. Of a few hundred thousand distinct CDR3 sequences in the sample, over 7.5% were seen once. Study observations and caveats: At one year after transplant, newly produced T cells mostly accounted for T-cell counts and diversity.

This sample comprised peripheral blood, obtained 360 days after TCRalphabeta/CD19-depleted stem cell transplant. The receptors were gathered from a female patient between 2 and 10 years old who had a stem cell transplant for Fanconi anemia, so the T cells may come from the graft donor.

This clonotype occurred many times. The chain carries TRBV9 and TRBJ2-3; 8 bases agree with TRBD2. Germline V gene lookup returns CDR1 SGDLS and CDR2 YYNGEE. This CDR3 region has 20 residues. The V segment lost 1 base and the J segment 6 bases; nucleotides outside the gene matches: 22. The CDR3: CASSVRPSGFPKSDPDTQYF. The CDR3, as DNA: TGTGCCAGCAGCGTACGACCTAGCGGGTTCCCGAAATCCGACCCGGATACGCAGTATTTT.

The sample holds a few counts of this clonotype. This chain joins TRBV18 and TRBJ2-3; D tentatively fits TRBD1 or TRBD2 (6 bases each). The CDR3 spans 17 residues. V dropped 2 bases and J dropped 7 bases, with 22 bases sitting between them. Looked up from germline, CDR1 is KGHSH and CDR2 is LQKENI. CDR3 residues: CASSPVIGAGTGNTQYF. In DNA, the CDR3 is TGTGCCAGCTCACCAGTGATTGGTGCGGGAACAGGGAATACGCAGTATTTT.

This clonotype was seen more than once but under ten times. J is TRBJ1-2 and V is TRBV20-1; 9 bases map to TRBD1. The CDR3 totals 14 residues. Germline V gene lookup returns CDR1 DFQATT and CDR2 SNEGSKA (reference sequence). The junction had 8 bases not matched to a gene; V was cut back by 4 bases and J by 5 bases. CDR3 in amino acids: CSATLGGTGYGYTF. As DNA, the CDR3 is TGCAGTGCTACCCTCGGAGGGACAGGGTATGGCTACACCTTC.

This clonotype was counted many times. This chain's CDR3 is CASSFGGGPGELFF. CDR3 DNA: TGTGCCAGCAGTTTCGGCGGGGGACCCGGGGAGCTGTTTTTT. The chain couples TRBV28 to TRBJ2-2; 7 bases are a match to TRBD2. Germline V lookup: CDR1 MDHEN, CDR2 SYDVKM. The ends lost 3 bases at V and 6 bases at J; junction bases unmatched: 4. This CDR3 contains 14 residues.

This clonotype showed up just a few times. The CDR3 is CASSLTGRANYGYTF. CDR3 coding DNA: TGTGCCAGCAGTTTAACAGGGAGGGCAAACTATGGCTACACCTTC. The chain combines TRBV28 with TRBJ1-2; tentatively, D is TRBD1 (6 bases). CDR3 length equals 15 residues. Trimming shortened V by 2 bases and J by 2 bases, and 12 bases separated the two germline ends. Looked up from germline, CDR1 is MDHEN and CDR2 is SYDVKM.

This clonotype was found many times. This chain links TRBV7-9 with TRBJ2-3; 7 bases are a match to TRBD2. Germline trimming cut 2 bases from V and 2 bases from J; bases unmatched to any gene: 7. From germline, CDR1 is SEHNR and CDR2 FQNEAQ (reference sequence). This CDR3 is 16 amino acids long. The CDR3 DNA reads as TGTGCCAGCAGCTTATCAGAAGCGGGAACCACAGATACGCAGTATTTT. This encodes CASSLSEAGTTDTQYF.

This clonotype was seen at least ten times. The chain carries TRBV7-9 and TRBJ2-3; the D gene could be TRBD1 or TRBD2 (5 bases each). The germline V and J ends were trimmed by 7 bases and 6 bases, with 8 bases remaining between them. Germline assignment: CDR1 SEHNR and CDR2 FQNEAQ (reference sequence). The CDR3 is 11 residues long. In DNA form, the CDR3 reads TGTGCCAGCAACGAGGGGGATACGCAGTATTTT. Encoded protein: CASNEGDTQYF.

This clonotype has a count of ten or more. The chain couples TRBV28 to TRBJ2-3, with D perhaps TRBD1 or TRBD2 (5 bases each). The V gene lost 8 bases and the J gene lost 2 bases, with 14 bases spanning the gap. CDR3 length: 14 amino acids. Germline CDR1 and CDR2: MDHEN and SYDVKM. The CDR3 protein is CASVSGLNTDTQYF. The CDR3 bases are TGTGCCAGCGTCTCGGGGCTAAACACAGATACGCAGTATTTT.